This TCR beta chain was sequenced in a study of beta chain features in type 1 diabetes. Study in general: There was similarity between patients and healthy donors in age, gender and cell yields.

This CDR3 comprises 13 residues. Trimming removed 0 bases at V and 6 bases at J, with 8 bases between. Germline V lookup: CDR1 SGHTA, CDR2 FQGNSA. Every isolated RNA sample was fully reverse transcribed, so sequencing captured expressed TCRB transcripts. Assay used: immunoSEQ multiplex PCR; TCRdb lists only in-frame clones, some missing. The data contain approximately 6,100 clones, around 74% of them singletons. Notes on this clone: The antigen remains undetermined.

Findings of the study overall: cDNA sequencing could over-represent cells with high TCR expression.

The sequencing sample was made of Tregs from blood. The chain couples TRBV7-2 to TRBJ1-1, with unresolved D. This sequence was found in a man aged 18 to 35 in good health. The CDR3, as DNA: TGTGCCAGCAGCTTAGCAGAGGGATCTGAAGCTTTCTTT. Translated, it gives CASSLAEGSEAFF.